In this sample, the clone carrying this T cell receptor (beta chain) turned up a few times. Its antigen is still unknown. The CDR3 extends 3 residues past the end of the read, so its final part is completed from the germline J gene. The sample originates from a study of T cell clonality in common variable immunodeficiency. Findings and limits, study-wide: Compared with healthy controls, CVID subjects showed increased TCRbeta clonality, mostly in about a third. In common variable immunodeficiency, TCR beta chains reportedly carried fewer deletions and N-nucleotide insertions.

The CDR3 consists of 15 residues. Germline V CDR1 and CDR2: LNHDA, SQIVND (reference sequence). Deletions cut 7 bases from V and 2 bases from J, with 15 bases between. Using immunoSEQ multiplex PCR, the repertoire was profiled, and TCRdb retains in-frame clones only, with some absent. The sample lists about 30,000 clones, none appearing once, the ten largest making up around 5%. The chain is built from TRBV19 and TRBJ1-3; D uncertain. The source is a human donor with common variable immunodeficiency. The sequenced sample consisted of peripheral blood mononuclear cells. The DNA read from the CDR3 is TGTGCCAGTATCGACAAAGGGTTAACTGGAAACACC. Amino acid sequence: CASIDKGLTGNT. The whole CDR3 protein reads CASIDKGLTGNTIYF.